This TCR beta chain appears in the sequencing data of a study of human thymus T cells. V dropped 0 bases and J dropped 0; count of bases not matched to a gene: 8. This CDR3 has 18 residues. Germline V gene data show CDR1 as SGHDT and CDR2 as YYEEEE. The source of the thymus tissue was resections taken during corrective heart surgery. Assay: immunoSEQ multiplex PCR; the TCRdb copy retains only in-frame clones and omits some. The profile shows tens of thousands of clones, over 85% of them singletons. The chain employs TRBV5-6 and TRBJ2-7; 11 bases fit TRBD2. Material: thymus tissue. The TCR sequence derives from a girl less than two years old with a congenital heart defect but otherwise immunologically healthy. The CDR3 region is CASSLGIGTSGYSYEQYF. The CDR3 DNA reads TGTGCCAGCAGCTTGGGAATCGGGACTAGCGGTTACTCCTACGAGCAGTACTTC.